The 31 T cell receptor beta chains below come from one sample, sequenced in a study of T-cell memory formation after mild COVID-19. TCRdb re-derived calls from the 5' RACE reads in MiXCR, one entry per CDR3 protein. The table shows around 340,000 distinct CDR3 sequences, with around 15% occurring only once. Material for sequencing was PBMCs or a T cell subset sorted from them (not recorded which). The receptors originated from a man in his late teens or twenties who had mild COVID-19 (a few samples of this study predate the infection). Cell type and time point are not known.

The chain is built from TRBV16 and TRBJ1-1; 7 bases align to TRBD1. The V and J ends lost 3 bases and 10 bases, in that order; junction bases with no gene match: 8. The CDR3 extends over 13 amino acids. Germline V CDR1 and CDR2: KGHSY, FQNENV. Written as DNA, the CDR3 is TGTGCCAGCAGCCAGCAAGGGGCAGGGGGAGCTTTCTTT. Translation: CASSQQGAGGAFF. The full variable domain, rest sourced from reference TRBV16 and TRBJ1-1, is GEEVAQTPKHLVRGEGQKAKLYCAPIKGHSYVFWYQQVLKNEFKFLISFQNENVFDETGMPKERFSAKCLPNSPCSLEIQATKLEDSAVYFCASSQQGAGGAFFGQGTRLTVV.

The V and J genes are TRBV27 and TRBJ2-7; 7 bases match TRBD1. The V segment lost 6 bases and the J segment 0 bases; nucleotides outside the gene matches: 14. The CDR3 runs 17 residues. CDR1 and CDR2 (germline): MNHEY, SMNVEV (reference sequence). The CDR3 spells CASSSIPGTASSYEQYF. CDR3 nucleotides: TGTGCCAGCAGCTCAATTCCCGGGACAGCGAGCTCCTACGAGCAGTACTTC.

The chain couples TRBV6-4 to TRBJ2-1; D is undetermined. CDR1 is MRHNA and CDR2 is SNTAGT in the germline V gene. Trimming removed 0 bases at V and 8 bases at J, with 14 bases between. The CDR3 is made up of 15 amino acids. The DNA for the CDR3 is TGTGCCAGCAGTGACTCGAGAGCCAACCGCGATGAGCAGTTCTTC. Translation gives CASSDSRANRDEQFF.

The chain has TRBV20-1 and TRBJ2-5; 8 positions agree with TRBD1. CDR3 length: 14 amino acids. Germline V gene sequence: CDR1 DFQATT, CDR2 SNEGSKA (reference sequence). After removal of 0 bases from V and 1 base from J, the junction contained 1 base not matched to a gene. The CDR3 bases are TGCAGTGCTAGAGATACAGGGGGCCAAGAGACCCAGTACTTC. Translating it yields CSARDTGGQETQYF.

DNA for the CDR3: TGTGCCAGCAGCTTAGAGTCCCAGGCCGGTGGCACCTTC. This translates into CASSLESQAGGTF. The chain joins TRBV7-2 to TRBJ1-2, with D hard to call. Trimming stripped 1 base from V and 13 bases from J, with 16 bases between. CDR1 and CDR2 from the germline V gene are SGHTA and FQGNSA. This CDR3 is built from 13 residues.

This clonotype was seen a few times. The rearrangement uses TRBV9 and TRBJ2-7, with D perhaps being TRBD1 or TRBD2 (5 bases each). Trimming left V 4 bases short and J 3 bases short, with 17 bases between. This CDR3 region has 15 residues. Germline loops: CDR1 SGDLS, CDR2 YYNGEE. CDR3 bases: TGTGCCAGCAGCCAGGGAGACGGTAGACTCTACGAGCAGTACTTC. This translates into CASSQGDGRLYEQYF.

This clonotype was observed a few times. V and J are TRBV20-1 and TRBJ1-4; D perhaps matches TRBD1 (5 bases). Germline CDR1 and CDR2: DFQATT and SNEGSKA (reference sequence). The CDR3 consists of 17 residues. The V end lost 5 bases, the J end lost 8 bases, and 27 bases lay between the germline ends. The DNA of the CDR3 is TGCAGTGCTCGGCGAGTGACAGTTCTGGGAAGGGAGGAAAAACTGTTTTTT. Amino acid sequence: CSARRVTVLGREEKLFF.

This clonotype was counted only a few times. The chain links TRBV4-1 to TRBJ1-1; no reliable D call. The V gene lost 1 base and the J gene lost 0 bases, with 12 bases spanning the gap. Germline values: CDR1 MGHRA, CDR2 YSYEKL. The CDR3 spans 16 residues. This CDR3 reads CASSQGSNLMNTEAFF. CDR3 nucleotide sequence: TGCGCCAGCAGCCAAGGTTCAAATCTCATGAACACTGAAGCTTTCTTT.

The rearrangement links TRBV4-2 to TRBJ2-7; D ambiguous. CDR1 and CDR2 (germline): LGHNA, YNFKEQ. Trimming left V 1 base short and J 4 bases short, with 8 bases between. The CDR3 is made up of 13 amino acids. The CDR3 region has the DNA TGTGCCAGCAGCCAAGGGCTGCAATACGAGCAGTACTTC. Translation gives CASSQGLQYEQYF.

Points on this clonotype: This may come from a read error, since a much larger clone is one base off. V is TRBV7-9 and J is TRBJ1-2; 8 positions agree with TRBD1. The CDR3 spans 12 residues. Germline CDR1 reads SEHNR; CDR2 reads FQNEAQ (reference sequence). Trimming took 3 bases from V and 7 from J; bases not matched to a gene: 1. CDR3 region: CASSFTGGGYTF. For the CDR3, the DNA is TGTGCCAGCAGCTTCACAGGGGGTGGCTACACCTTC.

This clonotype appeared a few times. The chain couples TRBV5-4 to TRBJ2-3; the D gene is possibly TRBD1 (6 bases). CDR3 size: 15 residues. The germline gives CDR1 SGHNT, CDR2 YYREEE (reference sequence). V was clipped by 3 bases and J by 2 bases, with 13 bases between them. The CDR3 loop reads CASSSMTGYTDTQYF. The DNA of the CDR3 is TGTGCCAGCAGCTCTATGACAGGTTACACAGATACGCAGTATTTT.

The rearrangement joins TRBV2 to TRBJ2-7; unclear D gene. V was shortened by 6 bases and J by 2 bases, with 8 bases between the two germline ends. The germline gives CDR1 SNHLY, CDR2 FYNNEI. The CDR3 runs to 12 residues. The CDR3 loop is CASSWNTYEQYV. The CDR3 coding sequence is TGTGCCAGCAGCTGGAACACCTACGAGCAGTACGTC.

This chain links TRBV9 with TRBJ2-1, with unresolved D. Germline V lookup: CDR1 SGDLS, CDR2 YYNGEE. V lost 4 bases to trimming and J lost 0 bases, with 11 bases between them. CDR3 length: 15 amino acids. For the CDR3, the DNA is TGTGCCAGCAGCACCCTCCCAAGCTCCTACAATGAGCAGTTCTTC. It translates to CASSTLPSSYNEQFF.

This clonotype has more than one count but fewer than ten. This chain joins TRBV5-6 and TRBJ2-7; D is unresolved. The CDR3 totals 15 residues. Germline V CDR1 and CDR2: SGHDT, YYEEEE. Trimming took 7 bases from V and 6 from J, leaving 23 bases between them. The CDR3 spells CASLNKGMRRSEQYV. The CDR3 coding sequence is TGTGCCAGCCTCAATAAAGGGATGCGGCGTAGCGAGCAGTACGTC.

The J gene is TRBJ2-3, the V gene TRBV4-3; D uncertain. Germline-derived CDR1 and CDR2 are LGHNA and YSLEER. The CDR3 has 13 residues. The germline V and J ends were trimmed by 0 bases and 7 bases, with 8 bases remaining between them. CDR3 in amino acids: CASSQDDKNTQYF. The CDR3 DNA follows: TGCGCCAGCAGCCAAGATGACAAAAATACGCAGTATTTT.

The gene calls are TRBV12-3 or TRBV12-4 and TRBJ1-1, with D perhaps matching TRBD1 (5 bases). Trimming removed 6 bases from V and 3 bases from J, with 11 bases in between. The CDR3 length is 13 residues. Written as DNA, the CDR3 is TGTGCCAGCAGATTCTCAGGGTACACTGAAGCTTTCTTT. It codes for CASRFSGYTEAFF.

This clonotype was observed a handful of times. The CDR3: CSARPLAGNYNEQFF. The CDR3 DNA sequence: TGCAGTGCTAGACCCCTAGCGGGGAACTACAATGAGCAGTTCTTC. The J gene is TRBJ2-1, the V gene TRBV20-1, with 9 bases identical to TRBD2. Germline lookup yields CDR1 DFQATT and CDR2 SNEGSKA (reference sequence). The CDR3 runs to 15 residues. The V gene end was trimmed by 2 bases and the J gene end by 3 bases; junction bases not matched to a gene: 5.

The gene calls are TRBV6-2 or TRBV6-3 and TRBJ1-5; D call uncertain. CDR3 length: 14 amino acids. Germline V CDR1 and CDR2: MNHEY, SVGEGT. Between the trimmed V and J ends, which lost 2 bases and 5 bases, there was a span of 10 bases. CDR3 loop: CASSYGQKYQPQHF. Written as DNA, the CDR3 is TGTGCCAGCAGTTACGGTCAAAAGTATCAGCCCCAGCATTTT.

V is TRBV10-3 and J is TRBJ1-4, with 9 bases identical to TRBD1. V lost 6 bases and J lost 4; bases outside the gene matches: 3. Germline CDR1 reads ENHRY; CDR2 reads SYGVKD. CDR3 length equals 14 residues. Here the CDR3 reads CAIRQGALNEKLFF. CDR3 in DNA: TGTGCCATCAGACAGGGGGCCCTTAATGAAAAACTGTTTTTT.

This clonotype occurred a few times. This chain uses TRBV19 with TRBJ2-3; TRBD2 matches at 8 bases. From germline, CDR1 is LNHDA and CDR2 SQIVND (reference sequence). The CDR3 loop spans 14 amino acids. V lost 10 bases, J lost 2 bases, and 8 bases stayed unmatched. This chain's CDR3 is CATRGGPYTDTQYF. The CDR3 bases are TGTGCCACCCGGGGGGGACCTTACACAGATACGCAGTATTTT.

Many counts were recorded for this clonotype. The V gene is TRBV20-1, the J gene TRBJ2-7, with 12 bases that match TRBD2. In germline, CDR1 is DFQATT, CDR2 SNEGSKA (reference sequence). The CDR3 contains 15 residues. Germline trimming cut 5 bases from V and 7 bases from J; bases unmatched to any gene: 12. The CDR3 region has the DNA TGCAGTGCTGCCATTCGGACTAGCGGGGCGGGTGAGCAGTACTTC. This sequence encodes CSAAIRTSGAGEQYF.

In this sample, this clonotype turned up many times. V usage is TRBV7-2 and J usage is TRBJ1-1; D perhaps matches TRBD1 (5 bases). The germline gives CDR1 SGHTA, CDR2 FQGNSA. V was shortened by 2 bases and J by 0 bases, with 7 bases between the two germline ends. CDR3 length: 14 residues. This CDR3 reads CASSLKGVNTEAFF. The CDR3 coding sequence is TGTGCCAGCAGCTTAAAAGGGGTGAACACTGAAGCTTTCTTT.

The CDR3 region is CASSSLEYNSPLHF. In DNA form, the CDR3 reads TGTGCCAGCAGTTCGCTCGAGTATAATTCACCCCTCCACTTT. This chain links TRBV6-5 with TRBJ1-6; D uncertain. V was pared by 4 bases and J by 4 bases, with 8 bases between. The CDR3 runs 14 residues. Germline assignment: CDR1 MNHEY and CDR2 SVGAGI.

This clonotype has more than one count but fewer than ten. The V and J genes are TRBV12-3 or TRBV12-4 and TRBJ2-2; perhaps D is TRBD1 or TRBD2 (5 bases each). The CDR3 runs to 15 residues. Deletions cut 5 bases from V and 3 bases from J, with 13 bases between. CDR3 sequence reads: CASSTGTLDTGELFF. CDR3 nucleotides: TGTGCCAGCAGTACCGGGACCCTCGACACCGGGGAGCTGTTTTTT.

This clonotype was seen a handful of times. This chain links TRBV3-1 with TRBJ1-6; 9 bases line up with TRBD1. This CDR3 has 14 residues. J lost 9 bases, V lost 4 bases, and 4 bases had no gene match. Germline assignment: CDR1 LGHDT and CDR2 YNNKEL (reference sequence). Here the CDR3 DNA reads TGTGCCAGCAGCCTCACAGGGGGCGGTTCACCCCTCCACTTT. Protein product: CASSLTGGGSPLHF.

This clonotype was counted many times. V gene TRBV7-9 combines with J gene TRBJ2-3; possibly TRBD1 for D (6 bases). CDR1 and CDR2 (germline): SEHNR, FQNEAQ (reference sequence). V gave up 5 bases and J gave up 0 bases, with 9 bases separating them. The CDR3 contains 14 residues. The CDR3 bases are TGTGCCAGCAGCCGTACAGGGAGCACAGATACGCAGTATTTT. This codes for CASSRTGSTDTQYF. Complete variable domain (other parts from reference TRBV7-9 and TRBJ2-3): DTGVSQNPRHKITKRGQNVTFRCDPISEHNRLYWYRQTLGQGPEFLTYFQNEAQLEKSRLLSDRFSAERPKGSFSTLEIQRTEQGDSAMYLCASSRTGSTDTQYFGPGTRLTVL.

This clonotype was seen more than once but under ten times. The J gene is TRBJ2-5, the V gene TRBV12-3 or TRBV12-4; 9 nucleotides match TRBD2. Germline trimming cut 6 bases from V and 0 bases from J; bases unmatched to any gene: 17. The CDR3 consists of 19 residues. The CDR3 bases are TGTGCCAGCAGCCCACCTGAGAGCGGGGGGCCCAGACACCAAGAGACCCAGTACTTC. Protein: CASSPPESGGPRHQETQYF.

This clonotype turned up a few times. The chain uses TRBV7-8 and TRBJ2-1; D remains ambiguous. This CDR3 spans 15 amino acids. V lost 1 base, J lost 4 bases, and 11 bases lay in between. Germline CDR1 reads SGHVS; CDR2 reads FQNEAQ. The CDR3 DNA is TGTGCCAGCAGCTTAGAAGTCACGTCGTACAATGAGCAGTTCTTC. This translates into CASSLEVTSYNEQFF.

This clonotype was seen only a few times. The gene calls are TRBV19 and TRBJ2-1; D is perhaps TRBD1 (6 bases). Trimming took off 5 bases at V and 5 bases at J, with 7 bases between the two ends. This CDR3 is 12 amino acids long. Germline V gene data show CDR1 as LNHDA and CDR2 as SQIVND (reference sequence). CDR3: CASSQGHNEQFF. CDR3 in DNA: TGTGCCAGTAGTCAGGGGCACAATGAGCAGTTCTTC.

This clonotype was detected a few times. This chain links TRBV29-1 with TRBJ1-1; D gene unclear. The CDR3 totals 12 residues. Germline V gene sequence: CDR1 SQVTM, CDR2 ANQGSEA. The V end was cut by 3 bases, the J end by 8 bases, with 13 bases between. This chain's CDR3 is CSVDPPSREAFF. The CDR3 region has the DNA TGCAGCGTTGATCCCCCGAGCCGAGAAGCTTTCTTT. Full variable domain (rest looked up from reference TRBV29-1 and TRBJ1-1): SAVISQKPSRDICQRGTSLTIQCQVDSQVTMMFWYRQQPGQSLTLIATANQGSEATYESGFVIDKFPISRPNLTFSTLTVSNMSPEDSSIYLCSVDPPSREAFFGQGTRLTVV.

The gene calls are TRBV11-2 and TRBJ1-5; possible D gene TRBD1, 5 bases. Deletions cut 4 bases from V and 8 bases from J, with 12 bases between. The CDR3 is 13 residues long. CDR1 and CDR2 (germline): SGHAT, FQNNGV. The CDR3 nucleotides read TGTGCCAGCAGCTCCGGGACGGGAGAGCCCCAGCATTTT. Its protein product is CASSSGTGEPQHF.